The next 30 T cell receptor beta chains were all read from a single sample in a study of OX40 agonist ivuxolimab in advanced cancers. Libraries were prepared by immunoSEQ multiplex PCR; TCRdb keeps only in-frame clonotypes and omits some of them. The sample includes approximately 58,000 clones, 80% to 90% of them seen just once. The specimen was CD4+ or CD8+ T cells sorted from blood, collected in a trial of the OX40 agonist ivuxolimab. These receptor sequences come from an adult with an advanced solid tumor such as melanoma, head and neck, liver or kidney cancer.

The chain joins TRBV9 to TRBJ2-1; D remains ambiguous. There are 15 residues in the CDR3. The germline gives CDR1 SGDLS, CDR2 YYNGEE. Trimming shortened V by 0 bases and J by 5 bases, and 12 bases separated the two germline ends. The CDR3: CASSVGAVTNNEQFF. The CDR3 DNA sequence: TGTGCCAGCAGCGTAGGGGCGGTTACAAACAATGAGCAGTTCTTC.

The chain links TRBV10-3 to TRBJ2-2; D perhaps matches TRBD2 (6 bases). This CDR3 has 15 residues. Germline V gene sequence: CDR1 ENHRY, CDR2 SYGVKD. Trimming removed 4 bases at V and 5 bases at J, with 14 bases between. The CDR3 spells CAISGTSGRTGELFF. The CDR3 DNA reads TGTGCCATCAGTGGGACGTCAGGGAGGACCGGGGAGCTGTTTTTT.

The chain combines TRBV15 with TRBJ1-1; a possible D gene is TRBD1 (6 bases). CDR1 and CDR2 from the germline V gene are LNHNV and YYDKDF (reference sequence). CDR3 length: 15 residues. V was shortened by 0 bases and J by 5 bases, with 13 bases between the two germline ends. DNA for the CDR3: TGTGCCACCAGCAGAGATGGGGGGGCAGGGACTGAAGCTTTCTTT. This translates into CATSRDGGAGTEAFF.

The CDR3 loop is CASSRGGTTEAFF. The CDR3 DNA sequence: TGTGCCAGCTCTCGAGGAGGGACGACTGAAGCTTTCTTT. The gene calls are TRBV18 and TRBJ1-1, with D possibly matching TRBD1 (5 bases). Looked up from germline, CDR1 is KGHSH and CDR2 is LQKENI. The CDR3 spans 13 residues. V was pared by 6 bases and J by 5 bases, with 13 bases between. Full variable domain (rest looked up from reference TRBV18 and TRBJ1-1): NAGVMQNPRHLVRRRGQEARLRCSPMKGHSHVYWYRQLPEEGLKFMVYLQKENIIDESGMPKERFSAEFPKEGPSILRIQQVVRGDSAAYFCASSRGGTTEAFFGQGTRLTVV.

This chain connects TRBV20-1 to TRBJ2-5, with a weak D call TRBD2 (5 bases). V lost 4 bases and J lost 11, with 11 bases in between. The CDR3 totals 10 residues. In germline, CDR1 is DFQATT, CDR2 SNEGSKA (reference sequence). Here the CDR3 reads CSATAEEQYF. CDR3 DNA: TGCAGTGCTACAGCGGAGGAGCAGTACTTC.

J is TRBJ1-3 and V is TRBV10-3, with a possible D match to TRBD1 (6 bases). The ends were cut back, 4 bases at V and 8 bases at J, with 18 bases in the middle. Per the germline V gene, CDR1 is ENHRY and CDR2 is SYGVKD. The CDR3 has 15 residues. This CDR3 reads CAISGGGNLLDTIYF. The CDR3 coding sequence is TGTGCCATCAGTGGAGGGGGGAACCTACTGGACACCATATATTTT.

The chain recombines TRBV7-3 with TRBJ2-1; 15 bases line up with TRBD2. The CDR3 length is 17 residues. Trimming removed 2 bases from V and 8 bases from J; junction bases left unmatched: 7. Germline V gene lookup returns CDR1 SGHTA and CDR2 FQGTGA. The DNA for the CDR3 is TGTGCCAGCAGCTTATGGACTAGCGGGAGGGCCAGGGATGAGCAGTTCTTC. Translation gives CASSLWTSGRARDEQFF. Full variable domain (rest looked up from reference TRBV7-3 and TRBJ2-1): GAGVSQTPSNKVTEKGKYVELRCDPISGHTALYWYRQSLGQGPEFLIYFQGTGAADDSGLPNDRFFAVRPEGSVSTLKIQRTERGDSAVYLCASSLWTSGRARDEQFFGPGTRLTVL.

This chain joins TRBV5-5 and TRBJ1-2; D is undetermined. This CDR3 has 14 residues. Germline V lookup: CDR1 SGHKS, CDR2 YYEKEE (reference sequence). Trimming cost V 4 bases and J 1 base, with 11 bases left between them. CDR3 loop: CASSPGRLNYGYTF. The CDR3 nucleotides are TGTGCCAGCAGCCCAGGACGGCTTAACTATGGCTACACCTTC.

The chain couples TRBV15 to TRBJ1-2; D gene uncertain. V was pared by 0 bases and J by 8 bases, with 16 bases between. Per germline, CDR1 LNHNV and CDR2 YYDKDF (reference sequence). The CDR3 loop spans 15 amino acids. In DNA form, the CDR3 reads TGTGCCACCAGCAGAGATCGGGCGGACCAAGGGGGCTACACCTTC. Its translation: CATSRDRADQGGYTF.

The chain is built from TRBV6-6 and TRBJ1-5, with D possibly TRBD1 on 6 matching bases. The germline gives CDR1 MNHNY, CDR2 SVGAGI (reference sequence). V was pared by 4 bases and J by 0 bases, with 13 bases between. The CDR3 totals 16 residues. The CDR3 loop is CASSSRQAYSNQPQHF. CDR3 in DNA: TGTGCCAGCAGTTCCCGACAGGCTTATAGCAATCAGCCCCAGCATTTT.

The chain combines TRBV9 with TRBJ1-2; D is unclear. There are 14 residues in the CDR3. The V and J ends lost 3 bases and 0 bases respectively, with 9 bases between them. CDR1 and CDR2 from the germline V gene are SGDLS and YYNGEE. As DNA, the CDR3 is TGTGCCAGCAGCGCACTTGGCACTAACTATGGCTACACCTTC. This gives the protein CASSALGTNYGYTF.

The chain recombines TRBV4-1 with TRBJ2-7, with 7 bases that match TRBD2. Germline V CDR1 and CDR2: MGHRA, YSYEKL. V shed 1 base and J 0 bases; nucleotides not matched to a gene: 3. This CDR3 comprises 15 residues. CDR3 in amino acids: CASSQVGGSSYEQYF. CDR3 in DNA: TGCGCCAGCAGCCAAGTCGGGGGGAGCTCCTACGAGCAGTACTTC.

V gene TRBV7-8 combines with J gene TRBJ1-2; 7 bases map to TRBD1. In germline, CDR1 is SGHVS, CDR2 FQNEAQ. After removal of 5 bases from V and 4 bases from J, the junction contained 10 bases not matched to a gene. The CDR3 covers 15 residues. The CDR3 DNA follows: TGTGCCAGCAGCCTAACCTCTACAGGGGCCTATGGCTACACCTTC. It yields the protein CASSLTSTGAYGYTF.

CDR3 region: CASSKQGGYEQYF. The CDR3 nucleotides are TGTGCCAGCTCAAAACAGGGGGGCTACGAGCAGTACTTC. The chain has TRBV18 and TRBJ2-7; 8 nucleotides match TRBD1. Germline assignment: CDR1 KGHSH and CDR2 LQKENI. CDR3 length equals 13 residues. The V segment lost 5 bases and the J segment 3 bases; nucleotides outside the gene matches: 3.

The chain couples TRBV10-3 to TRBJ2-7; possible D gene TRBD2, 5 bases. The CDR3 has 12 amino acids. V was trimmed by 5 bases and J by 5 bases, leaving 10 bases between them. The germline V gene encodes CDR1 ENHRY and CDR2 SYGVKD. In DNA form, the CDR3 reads TGTGCCATCAGTCCAACCGGGGACGAGCAGTACTTC. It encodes CAISPTGDEQYF.

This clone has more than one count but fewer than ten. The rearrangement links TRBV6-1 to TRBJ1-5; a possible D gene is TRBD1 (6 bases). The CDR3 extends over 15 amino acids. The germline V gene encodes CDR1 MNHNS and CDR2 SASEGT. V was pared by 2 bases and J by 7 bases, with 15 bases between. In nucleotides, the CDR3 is TGTGCCAGCAGTGAACTACAGGGTCATGGGCAGCCCCAGCATTTT. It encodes CASSELQGHGQPQHF.

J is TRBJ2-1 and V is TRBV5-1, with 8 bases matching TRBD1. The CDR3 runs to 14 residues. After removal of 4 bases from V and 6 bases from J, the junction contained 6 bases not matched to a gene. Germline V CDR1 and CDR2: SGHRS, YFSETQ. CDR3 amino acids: CASSPNTGGNEQFF. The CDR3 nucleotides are TGCGCCAGCAGCCCCAACACAGGGGGCAATGAGCAGTTCTTC.

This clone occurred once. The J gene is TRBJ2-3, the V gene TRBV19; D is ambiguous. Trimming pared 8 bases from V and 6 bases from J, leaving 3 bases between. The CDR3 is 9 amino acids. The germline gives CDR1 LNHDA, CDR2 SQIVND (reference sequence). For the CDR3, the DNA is TGTGCCAGTCCGGATACGCAGTATTTT. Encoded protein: CASPDTQYF.

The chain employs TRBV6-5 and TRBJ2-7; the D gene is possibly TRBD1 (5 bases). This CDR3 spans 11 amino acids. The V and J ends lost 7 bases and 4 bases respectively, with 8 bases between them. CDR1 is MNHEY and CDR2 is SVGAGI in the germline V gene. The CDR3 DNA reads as TGTGCCAGCACCCAGGGATACGAGCAGTACTTC. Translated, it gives CASTQGYEQYF.

CDR3: CASRGGAEAFF. The CDR3, as DNA: TGTGCCAGCAGAGGGGGCGCTGAAGCTTTCTTT. This rearrangement joins TRBV6-1 to TRBJ1-1; 7 nucleotides agree with TRBD1. The V gene's germline CDR1 is MNHNS and CDR2 SASEGT. V shed 6 bases and J 6 bases; nucleotides not matched to a gene: 1. This CDR3 is built from 11 residues.

CDR3 nucleotides: TGCGCCAGCAGCTTGGTAGCCGCAGGGGGGGCAGTGTGGTACGAGCAGTACTTC. Encoded protein: CASSLVAAGGAVWYEQYF. V is TRBV5-1 and J is TRBJ2-7, with D perhaps being TRBD1 or TRBD2 (7 bases each). Germline V lookup: CDR1 SGHRS, CDR2 YFSETQ. The CDR3 loop spans 18 amino acids. V was cut by 0 bases and J by 4 bases, with 23 bases left in between.

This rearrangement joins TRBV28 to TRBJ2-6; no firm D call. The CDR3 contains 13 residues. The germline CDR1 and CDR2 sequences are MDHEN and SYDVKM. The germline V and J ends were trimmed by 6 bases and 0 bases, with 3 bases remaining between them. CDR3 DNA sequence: TGTGCCAGCAGGAACTCTGGGGCCAACGTCCTGACTTTC. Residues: CASRNSGANVLTF.

The CDR3 is CASSLSRANTEAFF. The CDR3 DNA reads TGTGCCAGCAGCTTATCCAGGGCAAACACTGAAGCTTTCTTT. The V and J genes are TRBV7-8 and TRBJ1-1, with a tentative D call TRBD1 (5 bases). The germline V gene has CDR1 SGHVS and CDR2 FQNEAQ. This CDR3 comprises 14 residues. V gave up 2 bases and J gave up 2 bases, with 9 bases separating them.

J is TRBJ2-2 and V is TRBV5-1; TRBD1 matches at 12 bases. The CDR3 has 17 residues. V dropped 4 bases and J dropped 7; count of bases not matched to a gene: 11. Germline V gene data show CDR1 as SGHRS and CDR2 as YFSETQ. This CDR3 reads CASSPGTGGVIGGELFF. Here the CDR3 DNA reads TGCGCCAGCAGCCCCGGGACAGGGGGCGTCATCGGCGGGGAGCTGTTTTTT.

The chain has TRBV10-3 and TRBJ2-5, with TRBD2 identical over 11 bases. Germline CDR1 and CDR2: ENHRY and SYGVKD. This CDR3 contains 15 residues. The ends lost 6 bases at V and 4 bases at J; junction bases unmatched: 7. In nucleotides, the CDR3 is TGTGCCATCAGCGCAACTAGCGGGGGCGGAGAGACCCAGTACTTC. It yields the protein CAISATSGGGETQYF.

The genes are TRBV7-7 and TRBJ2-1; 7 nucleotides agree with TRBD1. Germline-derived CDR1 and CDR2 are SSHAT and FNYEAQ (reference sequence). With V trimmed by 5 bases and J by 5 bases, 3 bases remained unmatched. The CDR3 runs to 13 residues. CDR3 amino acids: CASSLGQNNEQFF. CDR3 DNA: TGTGCCAGCAGCCTGGGACAGAACAATGAGCAGTTCTTC.

DNA for the CDR3: TGCGCCAGCAGCTGGACAGGGGCAGACACAGATACGCAGTATTTT. Encoded protein: CASSWTGADTDTQYF. The chain has TRBV5-1 and TRBJ2-3; TRBD1 matches at 9 bases. The CDR3 is made up of 15 amino acids. The germline gives CDR1 SGHRS, CDR2 YFSETQ. Germline trimming cut 3 bases from V and 2 bases from J; bases unmatched to any gene: 4. The variable domain in full, completed from reference TRBV5-1 and TRBJ2-3, reads KAGVTQTPRYLIKTRGQQVTLSCSPISGHRSVSWYQQTPGQGLQFLFEYFSETQRNKGNFPGRFSGRQFSNSRSEMNVSTLELGDSALYLCASSWTGADTDTQYFGPGTRLTVL.

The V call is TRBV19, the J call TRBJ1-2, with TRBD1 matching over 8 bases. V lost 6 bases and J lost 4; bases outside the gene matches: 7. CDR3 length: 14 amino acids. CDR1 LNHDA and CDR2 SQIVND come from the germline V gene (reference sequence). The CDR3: CASSEIQGAYGYTF. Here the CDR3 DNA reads TGTGCCAGTAGCGAAATCCAGGGGGCCTATGGCTACACCTTC.

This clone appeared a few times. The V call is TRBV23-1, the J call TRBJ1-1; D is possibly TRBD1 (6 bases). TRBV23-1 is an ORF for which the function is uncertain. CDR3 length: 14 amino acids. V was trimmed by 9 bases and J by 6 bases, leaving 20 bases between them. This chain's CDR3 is CASKRGGVSPEAFF. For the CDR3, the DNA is TGCGCCAGTAAGAGGGGGGGCGTATCACCTGAAGCTTTCTTT.

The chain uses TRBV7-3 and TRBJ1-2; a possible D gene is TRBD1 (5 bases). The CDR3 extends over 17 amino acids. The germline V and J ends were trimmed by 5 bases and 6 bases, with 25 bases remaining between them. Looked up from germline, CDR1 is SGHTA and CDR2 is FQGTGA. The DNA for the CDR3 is TGTGCCAGCAGCCTCGTGAGGGCAGGGAAGGAGGTCGATGGCTACACCTTC. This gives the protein CASSLVRAGKEVDGYTF.